The 11 T cell receptor beta chains presented below share a single source sample, sequenced in a study of blood T cell repertoires in COVID-19. Assay: immunoSEQ multiplex PCR; the TCRdb copy retains only in-frame clones and omits some. The sample lists over 100,000 clones, around three quarters occurring once. Specimen: peripheral blood. The source is a human donor in a cohort sampled during active or convalescent COVID-19.

J is TRBJ2-1 and V is TRBV5-1, with D unresolved. Germline V gene data show CDR1 as SGHRS and CDR2 as YFSETQ. The CDR3 loop spans 14 amino acids. The ends were cut back, 0 bases at V and 3 bases at J, with 7 bases in the middle. CDR3 sequence: CASSLASLYNEQFF. The CDR3 DNA sequence: TGCGCCAGCAGCTTGGCTTCTCTCTACAATGAGCAGTTCTTC.

The V call is TRBV5-8, the J call TRBJ2-1, with 9 bases identical to TRBD1. Germline V CDR1 and CDR2: SGHTS, YDEGEE. The CDR3 is 15 amino acids. V gave up 0 bases and J gave up 2 bases; unmatched junction bases: 0. The chain's CDR3 is CASSLGQGAYNEQFF. DNA of the CDR3: TGTGCCAGCAGCTTGGGACAGGGGGCCTACAATGAGCAGTTCTTC.

This chain links TRBV6-2 or TRBV6-3 with TRBJ2-1, with 11 bases aligning to TRBD1. The V gene's germline CDR1 is MNHEY and CDR2 SVGEGT. J lost 15 bases, V lost 5 bases, and 6 bases had no gene match. This CDR3 spans 12 amino acids. CDR3 nucleotide sequence: TGTGCCAGCAGTGAGGGGGACAGGGGGTCGTTCTTC. This codes for CASSEGDRGSFF.

This clone was observed a handful of times. The chain joins TRBV6-5 to TRBJ2-1; 9 bases are shared with TRBD2. CDR3 length: 13 residues. Per the germline V gene, CDR1 is MNHEY and CDR2 is SVGAGI. J gave up 15 bases and V 6 bases, and 12 bases lay outside the gene matches. This chain's CDR3 is CASRPSGAGYGFF. For the CDR3, the DNA is TGTGCCAGCAGGCCTAGCGGGGCCGGGTATGGGTTCTTC.

The CDR3, as DNA: TGCAGTGCTAGTAGTCTGCGGGGGGGAATCAATGAGCAGTTCTTC. It is translated as CSASSLRGGINEQFF. The chain is built from TRBV20-1 and TRBJ2-1; 9 nucleotides agree with TRBD2. This CDR3 has 15 amino acids. Trimming at V came to 3 bases and at J to 6 bases, leaving 9 bases not matched to a gene. Germline V CDR1 and CDR2: DFQATT, SNEGSKA (reference sequence).

The rearrangement links TRBV6-5 to TRBJ1-1, with D perhaps TRBD1 (6 bases). This CDR3 comprises 13 residues. Between the trimmed V and J ends, which lost 9 bases and 7 bases, there was a span of 18 bases. Germline V gives CDR1 MNHEY, CDR2 SVGAGI. CDR3 amino acids: CASEETGTIEAFF. CDR3 nucleotides: TGTGCCAGTGAGGAAACAGGGACAATTGAAGCTTTCTTT.

The genes are TRBV2 and TRBJ2-3; 10 positions match TRBD2. This CDR3 has 16 amino acids. Trimming removed 5 bases from V and 5 bases from J; junction bases left unmatched: 10. Germline V lookup: CDR1 SNHLY, CDR2 FYNNEI. CDR3 DNA: TGTGCCAGCAGTCGAACCGGACTAGCGGATGGAGATACGCAGTATTTT. This translates into CASSRTGLADGDTQYF.

The genes are TRBV4-3 and TRBJ2-1, with TRBD2 as a possible D gene (6 bases). There are 16 residues in the CDR3. V was trimmed by 6 bases and J by 2 bases, leaving 17 bases between them. CDR1 and CDR2 (germline): LGHNA, YSLEER. CDR3 nucleotide sequence: TGCGCCAGCAGTAGGTTCGGAGGGCCCCCCTACAATGAGCAGTTCTTC. Protein: CASSRFGGPPYNEQFF.

This chain uses TRBV20-1 with TRBJ1-2; D unresolved. CDR1 is DFQATT and CDR2 is SNEGSKA in the germline V gene (reference sequence). Trimming left V 7 bases short and J 3 bases short, with 9 bases between. The CDR3 spans 11 residues. Written as DNA, the CDR3 is TGCAGTGGCCGGGAGGACTATGGCTACACCTTC. This sequence encodes CSGREDYGYTF.

The J gene is TRBJ1-5, the V gene TRBV4-1, with D unresolved. The CDR3 length is 19 residues. CDR1 and CDR2 (germline): MGHRA, YSYEKL. The V end lost 4 bases, the J end lost 1 base, and 23 bases lay between the germline ends. CDR3 sequence reads: CASSPLGQVAGWSNQPQHF. CDR3 sequence (DNA): TGCGCCAGCAGCCCACTGGGTCAGGTCGCCGGATGGAGCAATCAGCCCCAGCATTTT.

The chain uses TRBV20-1 and TRBJ2-3; the D gene is possibly TRBD1 (5 bases). The V gene lost 5 bases and the J gene lost 11 bases, with 11 bases spanning the gap. CDR3 length: 10 residues. The germline V gene encodes CDR1 DFQATT and CDR2 SNEGSKA (reference sequence). The CDR3 bases are TGCAGTGCTCTAGGGGAAGTGCAGTATTTT. It codes for CSALGEVQYF.